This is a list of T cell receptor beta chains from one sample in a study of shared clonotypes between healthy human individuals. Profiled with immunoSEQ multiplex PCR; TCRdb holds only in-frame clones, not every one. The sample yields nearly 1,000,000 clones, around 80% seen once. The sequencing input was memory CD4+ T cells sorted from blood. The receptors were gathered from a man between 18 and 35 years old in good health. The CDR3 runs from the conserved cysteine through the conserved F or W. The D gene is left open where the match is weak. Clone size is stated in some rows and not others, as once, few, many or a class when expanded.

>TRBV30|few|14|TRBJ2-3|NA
TGTGCCTGGAGCAGGAGTAGCGTCACAGATACGCAGTATTTT
CAWSRSSVTDTQYF
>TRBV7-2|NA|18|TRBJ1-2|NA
TGTGCCAGCAGCTTAAGAGATTCGGGCAGGCCCTTTAACTATGGCTACACCTTC
CASSLRDSGRPFNYGYTF
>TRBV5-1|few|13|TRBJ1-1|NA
TGCGCCAGCAGCTTAGTACAGGGCGCTGAAGCTTTCTTT
CASSLVQGAEAFF
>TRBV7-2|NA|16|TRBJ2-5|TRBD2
TGTGCCAGCAGCCCCTCGGGGAGCGGGGCACAAGAGACCCAGTACTTC
CASSPSGSGAQETQYF
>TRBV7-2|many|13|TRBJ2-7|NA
TGTGCCAGCAGCTTTGGGAGAACCTACGAGCAGTACTTC
CASSFGRTYEQYF
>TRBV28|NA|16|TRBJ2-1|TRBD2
TGTGCCAGCACCGCTGAGAGCGGGGGGGCGGGGAATGAGCAGTTCTTC
CASTAESGGAGNEQFF
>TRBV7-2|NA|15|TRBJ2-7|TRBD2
TGTGCCAGCAGAAAAAGTCTAGCGGGGGTGGACGAGCAGTACTTC
CASRKSLAGVDEQYF
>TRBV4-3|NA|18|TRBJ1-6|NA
TGCGCCAGCAGCCAAGATCGGGACTGGGGTCCAGGGCACTCACCCCTCCACTTT
CASSQDRDWGPGHSPLHF
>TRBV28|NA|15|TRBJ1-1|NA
TGTGCCAGCAGTCCAATAGGGGTGAGCGGCACTGAAGCTTTCTTT
CASSPIGVSGTEAFF
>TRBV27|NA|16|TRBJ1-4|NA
TGTGCCAGCACCGAAAGGTGGGAAGCAACTAATGAAAAACTGTTTTTT
CASTERWEATNEKLFF
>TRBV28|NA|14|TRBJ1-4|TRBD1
TGTGCCAGCAGTACGGACAGGGGAAGTGAAAAACTGTTTTTT
CASSTDRGSEKLFF
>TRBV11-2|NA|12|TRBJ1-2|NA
TGTGCCAGCAGCCGAGAGGGCGGTGGCTACACCTTC
CASSREGGGYTF
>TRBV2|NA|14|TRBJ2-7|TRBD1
TGTGCCAGCAGTGGGACAGGGGGCCGGTACGAGCAGTACTTC
CASSGTGGRYEQYF
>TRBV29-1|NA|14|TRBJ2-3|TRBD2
TGCAGCGCGTCGGGAGGGCCTAGCACAGATACGCAGTATTTT
CSASGGPSTDTQYF
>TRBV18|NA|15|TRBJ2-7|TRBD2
TGTGCCAGCTCACCAACTAGCGGGAGCTCCTACGAGCAGTACTTC
CASSPTSGSSYEQYF
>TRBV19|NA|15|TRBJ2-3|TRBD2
TGTGCCAGTAGTATCGCTAGCGGGGGGACAGATACGCAGTATTTT
CASSIASGGTDTQYF
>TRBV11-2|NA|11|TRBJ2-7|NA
TGTGCCAGCAGCCCCCTGCACGAGCAGTACTTC
CASSPLHEQYF
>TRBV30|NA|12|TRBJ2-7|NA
TGTGCCTGGACACGGGGCACGTACGAGCAGTACTTC
CAWTRGTYEQYF
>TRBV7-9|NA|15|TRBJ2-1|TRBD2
TGTGCCAGCAGCCGGGGGGGACTAGCATACAATGAGCAGTTCTTC
CASSRGGLAYNEQFF
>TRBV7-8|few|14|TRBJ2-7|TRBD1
TGTGCCAGTAGCTTCGGGACAGGGGGCCCCGAGCAGTACTTC
CASSFGTGGPEQYF
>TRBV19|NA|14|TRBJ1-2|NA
TGTGCCAGTAGCCCATTCGCTACTAACTATGGCTACACCTTC
CASSPFATNYGYTF
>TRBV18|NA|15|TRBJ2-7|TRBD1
TGTGCCAGCTCTCTAGGACAGGGAAGCTCCTACGAGCAGTACTTC
CASSLGQGSSYEQYF
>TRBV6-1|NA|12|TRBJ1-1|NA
TGTGCCAGCAGTGAAGCCTACACTGAAGCTTTCTTT
CASSEAYTEAFF
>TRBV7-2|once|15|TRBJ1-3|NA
TGTGCCAGCAGCTTTTCCCCGGACTCTGGAAACACCATATATTTT
CASSFSPDSGNTIYF
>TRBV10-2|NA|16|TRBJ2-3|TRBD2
TGCGCCAGCAGTGACGCCGGGACTAGCGGGATGGATACGCAGTATTTT
CASSDAGTSGMDTQYF
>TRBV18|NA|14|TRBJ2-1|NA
TGTGCCAGCTCACGGGACAACCCCTTCATTGAGCAGTTCTTC
CASSRDNPFIEQFF
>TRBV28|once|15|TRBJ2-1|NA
TGTGCCAGCTTATTTTTGGGGGGTAAATACAATGAGCAGTTCTTC
CASLFLGGKYNEQFF
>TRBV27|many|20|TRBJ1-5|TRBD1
TGTGCCAGCAGTTTATCGGGGCCACCCGGGACAGCTTATAGCAATCAGCCCCAGCATTTT
CASSLSGPPGTAYSNQPQHF
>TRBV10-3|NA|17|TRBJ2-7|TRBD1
TGTGCCATCAGTGAGTCGATACTCCAGGGGGTAAGGTACGAGCAGTACTTC
CAISESILQGVRYEQYF
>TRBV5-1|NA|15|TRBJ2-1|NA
TGCGCCAGCAGCTTGGAGAGTGGATCCTACAATGAGCAGTTCTTC
CASSLESGSYNEQFF
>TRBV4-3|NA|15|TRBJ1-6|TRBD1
TGCGCCAGCAGCCAAGATGGACAGGGTAGTTCACCCCTCCACTTT
CASSQDGQGSSPLHF